This T cell receptor (beta chain) was found in a study of blood T cell repertoires in COVID-19. V was shortened by 7 bases and J by 9 bases, with 16 bases between the two germline ends. Germline-derived CDR1 and CDR2 are SEHNR and FQNEAQ (reference sequence). This CDR3 contains 13 residues. Clones were read by immunoSEQ multiplex PCR, and TCRdb kept only the in-frame ones, dropping some. The table has 380,000 or so clones, roughly 90% seen once. Sequenced: peripheral blood. This sequence was found in a man aged 40-50 years with acute or convalescent COVID-19. The chain carries TRBV7-9 and TRBJ2-1; D is perhaps TRBD1 (6 bases). This chain's CDR3 is CASTSPLGAEQFF. The CDR3 DNA is TGTGCCAGCACATCTCCGTTGGGGGCTGAGCAGTTCTTC.